Sequencing of this T cell receptor (beta chain) was carried out in a study of blood T cell repertoires in COVID-19 (dated by TCRdb to 2020 to 2022). Background on the whole study: Samples from collaborators originated in the United States, Italy and Spain and spanned both the acute and convalescent phases of COVID-19. The repertoires were released in a freely available public database meant as a resource for research on the immune response to SARS-CoV-2. A de-identified subject ID, COVID-19 status, age in years and sex were almost always included in the sample metadata. The material from the prospective study consisted of cDNA or gDNA derived from T cells, B-cell-depleted T cells, or PBMCs. Where available, HLA class I and class II types were obtained from metadata supplied by the sample provider rather than from assay-based typing. The dataset comprised deeply sampled blood TCRbeta repertoires from subjects exposed to, actively infected with, or recovered from COVID-19. Samples came from the ongoing ImmuneRACE study (first 160 participants) plus 1,254 subjects from 6 global collaborators.

The paper's findings and limits, for the study overall: Clinical and demographic metadata were provided uncurated, with the amount varying by source and participant.

This clone was counted a single time. Its antigen is unknown. No much larger clone exists at a distance of one base, and base qualities are not known. TCRbeta CDR3 regions were amplified from genomic DNA using the immunoSEQ Assay, a bias-controlled multiplex PCR. From the authors' description of their analysis: The number of nucleated cells in each sample was estimated from the amplification of reference gene primers within the assay. Sequence reads were collapsed and filtered to measure the absolute abundance of every unique TCRbeta CDR3 rearrangement. For each sample, productive Simpson clonality was calculated as the square root of Simpson's diversity index across productive rearrangements. The table was pulled from immuneACCESS by TCRdb, which kept in-frame rearrangements only. Such tables lose some clones; where checked, under half of the loss comes from unresolved V genes, and the rest has no known cause. D and trimming were read from the DNA, whereas the V and J calls and clone size are those reported in that table. Counted in this sample were about 180,000 clones; 85% to 90% of them appeared once. The ten largest clones add up to 15% to 20% of the sample.

The germline V gene gives CDR1 as WSHSY and CDR2 as SAAADI. The trim is 4 bases for V and 2 bases for J, with a gap of 6 bases between the germline ends. The CDR3, from cysteine to phenylalanine, totals 13 residues. Kept here is only the CDR3 DNA, which spans 39 bases and is read in frame from base 1. One collaborating source in Seattle enrolled patients during active infection and followed them longitudinally through the course of disease. Each collaborating institution followed its own protocols to collect whole blood in K2EDTA tubes. For TCRbeta analysis, collaborator samples were shipped as frozen whole blood, as isolated PBMCs, or as DNA extracted from either sample type.

The receptor comes from a person aged 70 to 85 with COVID-19, enrolled during active disease. Here the chain combines TRBV10-2 and TRBJ2-1, with the identity of the D gene unclear. Sequencing used peripheral blood. In nucleotides, the sequence is TGCGCCAGCAGTGGCTATCCCTACAATGAGCAGTTCTTC. Its protein reads: CASSGYPYNEQFF.